The 15 T cell receptor beta chains presented below share a single source sample, sequenced in a study of shared clonotypes between healthy human individuals. TCRdb's copy holds only in-frame clones and misses some; the assay was immunoSEQ multiplex PCR. The repertoire consists of 950,000 to 1,100,000 clones, with about three quarters occurring once and the leading ten covering about 1.5%. The sequencing sample was made of memory CD4+ T cells sorted from blood. Described subset: CD45RA-negative fraction. Source of these receptors: a man between 18 and 35 years old in good health.

The CDR3 bases are TGTGCCAGCAGCCTCGGGACAGGGGGCTTTGAAACAGATACGCAGTATTTT. It yields the protein CASSLGTGGFETDTQYF. This chain uses TRBV7-9 with TRBJ2-3, with 12 positions matching TRBD1. Per the germline V gene, CDR1 is SEHNR and CDR2 is FQNEAQ (reference sequence). This CDR3 comprises 17 residues. V was pared by 5 bases and J by 3 bases, with 9 bases of the junction left unmatched.

This clone was found once. This chain joins TRBV15 and TRBJ1-1; 12 positions agree with TRBD1. The J segment lost 0 bases and the V segment lost 5 bases, leaving 7 bases of the junction unmatched. The CDR3 loop spans 17 amino acids. In germline, CDR1 is LNHNV, CDR2 YYDKDF (reference sequence). For the CDR3, the DNA is TGTGCCACCAGCCAAGGGGACAGGGGGCTTCTGAACACTGAAGCTTTCTTT. This translates into CATSQGDRGLLNTEAFF.

This rearrangement joins TRBV29-1 to TRBJ2-7; 10 nucleotides agree with TRBD1. CDR3 size: 14 residues. Unmatched junction bases numbered 8, after V lost 6 bases and J lost 3 bases. From germline, CDR1 is SQVTM and CDR2 ANQGSEA. The CDR3, as DNA: TGCAGCGTCGTAGGACAGGGGGTCGGCTACGAGCAGTACTTC. Its translation: CSVVGQGVGYEQYF.

This rearrangement joins TRBV28 to TRBJ2-2; no reliable D call. This CDR3 comprises 16 residues. The V and J ends lost 0 bases and 0 bases respectively, with 8 bases between them. Looked up from germline, CDR1 is MDHEN and CDR2 is SYDVKM. The CDR3 reads CASSLWSPTNTGELFF. The CDR3 DNA is TGTGCCAGCAGTTTATGGTCCCCCACGAACACCGGGGAGCTGTTTTTT.

The chain couples TRBV5-1 to TRBJ2-7; D tentatively fits TRBD1 or TRBD2 (5 bases each). CDR1 and CDR2 from the germline V gene are SGHRS and YFSETQ. This CDR3 has 13 amino acids. With 1 base removed from V and 6 bases from J, the gap between germline ends came to 11 bases. The CDR3 DNA reads TGCGCCAGCAGCTTGTTAGCAGGGACCGAGCAGTACTTC. This gives the protein CASSLLAGTEQYF.

The chain recombines TRBV19 with TRBJ1-1; D might be TRBD1 (5 bases). The V and J ends lost 3 bases and 0 bases respectively, with 11 bases between them. Germline-derived CDR1 and CDR2 are LNHDA and SQIVND (reference sequence). CDR3 size: 15 residues. The CDR3, as DNA: TGTGCCAGTAGTATCGGACAACTCCTGAACACTGAAGCTTTCTTT. Encoded protein: CASSIGQLLNTEAFF.

This clone was recorded only once. The chain recombines TRBV5-5 with TRBJ1-1, with a tentative D call TRBD1 (5 bases). In germline, CDR1 is SGHKS, CDR2 YYEKEE (reference sequence). V was shortened by 1 base and J by 2 bases, with 9 bases between the two germline ends. CDR3 length equals 14 residues. Here the CDR3 DNA reads TGTGCCAGCAGCTTGCGAACAGGTAACACTGAAGCTTTCTTT. It translates to CASSLRTGNTEAFF.

The CDR3 loop reads CASSPQLGAGGTGELFF. CDR3 DNA sequence: TGTGCCAGCAGTCCCCAACTCGGGGCAGGCGGCACCGGGGAGCTGTTTTTT. The V and J genes are TRBV28 and TRBJ2-2, with D perhaps matching TRBD1 or TRBD2 (5 bases each). V was pared by 5 bases and J by 4 bases, with 20 bases between. This CDR3 has 17 residues. Germline lookup yields CDR1 MDHEN and CDR2 SYDVKM.

Comments on this clone: This sample also contains other DNA sequences that code for the same CDR3. The chain links TRBV29-1 to TRBJ2-5, with D unresolved. CDR1 is SQVTM, CDR2 ANQGSEA, per germline. This CDR3 spans 12 amino acids. The V end lost 3 bases, the J end lost 1 base, and 6 bases lay between the germline ends. The CDR3 DNA is TGCAGCGTTGACAGGACCCAAGAGACCCAGTACTTC. Translating gives CSVDRTQETQYF.

This clone is a singleton in its sample. The genes are TRBV5-1 and TRBJ2-5; no firm D call. Germline V gene sequence: CDR1 SGHRS, CDR2 YFSETQ. The CDR3 contains 12 residues. V was pared by 5 bases and J by 3 bases, with 8 bases between. CDR3 nucleotide sequence: TGCGCCAGCAGGGGCGGTAAAGAGACCCAGTACTTC. Protein: CASRGGKETQYF.

This clone was observed many times. The rearrangement joins TRBV27 to TRBJ2-6; possible D gene TRBD1, 5 bases. Germline CDR1 MNHEY, CDR2 SMNVEV (reference sequence). This CDR3 is built from 19 residues. The V end lost 5 bases, the J end lost 0 bases, and 20 bases lay between the germline ends. CDR3 sequence: CASSPQPRGLISGANVLTF. The CDR3 bases are TGTGCCAGCAGTCCACAACCAAGGGGCCTAATCTCTGGGGCCAACGTCCTGACTTTC.

The rearrangement uses TRBV5-1 and TRBJ2-2, with 8 bases identical to TRBD1. CDR1 and CDR2 (germline): SGHRS, YFSETQ. This CDR3 is 14 amino acids long. V shed 5 bases and J 4 bases; nucleotides not matched to a gene: 4. The CDR3 DNA sequence: TGCGCCAGCAGAGACAGGGGAGGCACCGGGGAGCTGTTTTTT. Residues: CASRDRGGTGELFF. Supplemented by reference TRBV5-1 and TRBJ2-2, the full variable domain reads KAGVTQTPRYLIKTRGQQVTLSCSPISGHRSVSWYQQTPGQGLQFLFEYFSETQRNKGNFPGRFSGRQFSNSRSEMNVSTLELGDSALYLCASRDRGGTGELFFGEGSRLTVL.

This clone appeared once. This sequence joins TRBV9 and TRBJ2-5; D not certain. Germline assignment: CDR1 SGDLS and CDR2 YYNGEE. This CDR3 is built from 14 residues. Trimming cost V 2 bases and J 2 bases, with 10 bases left between them. The CDR3 reads CASSVGPNQETQYF. The CDR3 DNA reads TGTGCCAGCAGCGTTGGACCCAATCAAGAGACCCAGTACTTC.

The rearrangement joins TRBV11-2 to TRBJ2-7; possibly TRBD2 for D (5 bases). The length of the CDR3 is 14 residues. Germline-derived CDR1 and CDR2 are SGHAT and FQNNGV. V was clipped by 5 bases and J by 4 bases, with 15 bases between them. DNA of the CDR3: TGTGCCAGCAGCACCATCGGGGTTTTGTACGAGCAGTACTTC. Translated, it gives CASSTIGVLYEQYF.

The rearrangement uses TRBV14 and TRBJ2-3; D is uncertain. The CDR3 consists of 15 residues. V shed 1 base and J shed 7 bases, with 15 bases lying between them. Germline V gene lookup returns CDR1 SGHDN and CDR2 FVKESK. CDR3 bases: TGTGCCAGCAGCCAAGTAGGACGGAGCGTGAATACGCAGTATTTT. Protein: CASSQVGRSVNTQYF. The full variable domain, with the rest looked up from reference TRBV14 and TRBJ2-3, is EAGVTQFPSHSVIEKGQTVTLRCDPISGHDNLYWYRRVMGKEIKFLLHFVKESKQDESGMPNNRFLAERTGGTYSTLKVQPAELEDSGVYFCASSQVGRSVNTQYFGPGTRLTVL.